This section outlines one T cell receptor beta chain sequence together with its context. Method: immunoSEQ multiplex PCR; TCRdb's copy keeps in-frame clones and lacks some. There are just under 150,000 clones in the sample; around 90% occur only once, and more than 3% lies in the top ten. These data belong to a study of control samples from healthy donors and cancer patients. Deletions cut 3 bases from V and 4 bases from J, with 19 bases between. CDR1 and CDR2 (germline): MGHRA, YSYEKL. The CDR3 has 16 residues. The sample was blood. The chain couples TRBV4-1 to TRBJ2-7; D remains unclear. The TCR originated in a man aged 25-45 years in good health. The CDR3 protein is CASSQIDPPTTYEQYF. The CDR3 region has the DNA TGCGCCAGCAGCCAGATAGACCCCCCGACGACATACGAGCAGTACTTC.